The 14 T cell receptor beta chains presented below share a single source sample, sequenced in a study of T cell responses to AZD1222 COVID-19 vaccine. The protocol was immunoSEQ multiplex PCR, while the TCRdb copy is restricted to in-frame clones and leaves out a portion. Of 25,000 to 35,000 clones in the sample, about three quarters were seen once. The starting material was peripheral blood, obtained on day 0 of AZD1222 vaccination. The receptor source for this set is an adult in good health.

The chain uses TRBV7-9 and TRBJ1-3; D possibly corresponds to TRBD1 (5 bases). V was clipped by 3 bases and J by 1 base, with 10 bases between them. This CDR3 is 15 amino acids long. Germline values: CDR1 SEHNR, CDR2 FQNEAQ (reference sequence). The CDR3 DNA reads TGTGCCAGCAGCTTTCAGGGCCGTTCTGGAAACACCATATATTTT. Translating gives CASSFQGRSGNTIYF.

The table lists this clone with a few counts. V and J are TRBV5-5 and TRBJ1-1; no definite D call. The V end was cut by 0 bases, the J end by 6 bases, with 6 bases between. CDR3 size: 12 residues. CDR1 and CDR2 (germline): SGHKS, YYEKEE (reference sequence). In nucleotides, the CDR3 is TGTGCCAGCAGCTTGGGGCAGCCTGAAGCTTTCTTT. Amino acid sequence: CASSLGQPEAFF.

The gene calls are TRBV19 and TRBJ2-1; D gene ambiguous. Germline V lookup: CDR1 LNHDA, CDR2 SQIVND (reference sequence). Trimming stripped 5 bases from V and 8 bases from J, with 7 bases between. The CDR3 totals 11 residues. CDR3 in amino acids: CASSVWDEQFF. CDR3 nucleotide sequence: TGTGCCAGTAGTGTCTGGGATGAGCAGTTCTTC.

The genes are TRBV2 and TRBJ1-5; 7 bases agree with TRBD1. V trimming: 5 bases; J trimming: 7 bases; junction bases outside the gene matches: 8. The CDR3 has 14 amino acids. Germline CDR1 and CDR2: SNHLY and FYNNEI. The CDR3 DNA is TGTGCCAGCAGTCGTAGGCAGGGGGACCAGCCCCAGCATTTT. Amino acids: CASSRRQGDQPQHF. Full variable domain (outside the CDR3, taken from reference TRBV2 and TRBJ1-5): EPEVTQTPSHQVTQMGQEVILRCVPISNHLYFYWYRQILGQKVEFLVSFYNNEISEKSEIFDDQFSVERPDGSNFTLKIRSTKLEDSAMYFCASSRRQGDQPQHFGDGTRLSIL.

The chain is built from TRBV25-1 and TRBJ2-7; D remains unclear. The CDR3 extends over 13 amino acids. The germline gives CDR1 MGHDK, CDR2 SYGVNS. Deletions cut 4 bases from V and 2 bases from J, with 9 bases between. This CDR3 is CASSGHKTYEQYF. The CDR3 region has the DNA TGTGCCAGCAGTGGACACAAAACCTACGAGCAGTACTTC.

This chain links TRBV11-2 with TRBJ1-3, with TRBD1 as a possible D gene (5 bases). The V gene's germline CDR1 is SGHAT and CDR2 FQNNGV. The CDR3 is 15 residues long. V dropped 6 bases and J dropped 2 bases, with 14 bases sitting between them. The CDR3 spells CASRSGPSAGNTIYF. The CDR3 DNA sequence: TGTGCCAGCAGGTCGGGACCGAGCGCTGGAAACACCATATATTTT. Drawing the rest from reference TRBV11-2 and TRBJ1-3, the complete variable domain is EAGVAQSPRYKIIEKRQSVAFWCNPISGHATLYWYQQILGQGPKLLIQFQNNGVVDDSQLPKDRFSAERLKGVDSTLKIQPAKLEDSAVYLCASRSGPSAGNTIYFGEGSWLTVV.

V gene TRBV5-1 combines with J gene TRBJ2-3, with no clear D. V gave up 5 bases and J gave up 8 bases, with 12 bases separating them. This CDR3 spans 12 amino acids. Germline V CDR1 and CDR2: SGHRS, YFSETQ. The CDR3 region is CASRWGEGTQYF. CDR3 bases: TGCGCCAGCAGGTGGGGTGAAGGTACGCAGTATTTT.

V is TRBV13 and J is TRBJ1-1; TRBD1 agrees at 7 bases. Germline-derived CDR1 and CDR2 are PRHDT and FYEKMQ (reference sequence). Trimming cost V 4 bases and J 1 base; bases outside gene matches: 6. The CDR3 has 15 amino acids. CDR3 region: CASSSGDRKNTEAFF. CDR3 DNA: TGTGCCAGCAGCTCGGGGGACAGAAAGAACACTGAAGCTTTCTTT. The variable domain in full, completed from reference TRBV13 and TRBJ1-1, reads AAGVIQSPRHLIKEKRETATLKCYPIPRHDTVYWYQQGPGQDPQFLISFYEKMQSDKGSIPDRFSAQQFSDYHSELNMSSLELGDSALYFCASSSGDRKNTEAFFGQGTRLTVV.

The chain links TRBV24-1 to TRBJ1-1; perhaps TRBD1 as D (6 bases). This CDR3 comprises 14 residues. Trimming shortened V by 1 base and J by 10 bases, and 15 bases separated the two germline ends. CDR1 is KGHDR and CDR2 is SFDVKD in the germline V gene. This chain's CDR3 is CATSDFLGGRGAFF. Written as DNA, the CDR3 is TGTGCCACCAGTGATTTTTTAGGGGGACGGGGAGCTTTCTTT.

This chain connects TRBV18 to TRBJ1-1, with a weak D call TRBD1 (5 bases). Germline assignment: CDR1 KGHSH and CDR2 LQKENI. V lost 1 base and J 4 bases, leaving 10 bases between the germline ends. The CDR3 has 14 residues. CDR3 sequence: CASSPRGEVTEAFF. CDR3 nucleotides: TGTGCCAGCTCACCACGGGGGGAGGTCACTGAAGCTTTCTTT.

The DNA of the CDR3 is TGTGCCAGCAGCCAAGGGGCGGGGAGTGGCTACACCTTC. Its translation is CASSQGAGSGYTF. The J gene is TRBJ1-2, the V gene TRBV3-1 (or the pseudogene TRBV3-2); D is uncertain. From germline, CDR1 is LGHDT and CDR2 YNNKEL (reference sequence). Deletions cut 1 base from V and 7 bases from J, with 10 bases between. This CDR3 comprises 13 residues.

V usage is TRBV7-9 and J usage is TRBJ2-1; 11 nucleotides align to TRBD1. The ends lost 5 bases at V and 4 bases at J; junction bases unmatched: 4. The CDR3 spans 15 residues. The germline CDR1 and CDR2 sequences are SEHNR and FQNEAQ (reference sequence). The CDR3 DNA reads as TGTGCCAGCAGCCCCCGGGACAGGGGGTACAATGAGCAGTTCTTC. Amino acids: CASSPRDRGYNEQFF.

The J gene is TRBJ1-3, the V gene TRBV7-2, with D perhaps TRBD1 (5 bases). V lost 3 bases and J lost 0, with 12 bases in between. The CDR3 length is 16 residues. Germline lookup yields CDR1 SGHTA and CDR2 FQGNSA. CDR3 DNA: TGTGCCAGCAGCTTTAGGGACCTGAGCTCTGGAAACACCATATATTTT. Translation gives CASSFRDLSSGNTIYF.

V gene TRBV6-1 combines with J gene TRBJ1-1; D is undetermined. The length of the CDR3 is 15 residues. Trimming shortened V by 2 bases and J by 1 base, and 11 bases separated the two germline ends. Germline-derived CDR1 and CDR2 are MNHNS and SASEGT. CDR3 bases: TGTGCCAGCAGTGAACGGGCTTTGGGGAACACTGAAGCTTTCTTT. Its protein product is CASSERALGNTEAFF.